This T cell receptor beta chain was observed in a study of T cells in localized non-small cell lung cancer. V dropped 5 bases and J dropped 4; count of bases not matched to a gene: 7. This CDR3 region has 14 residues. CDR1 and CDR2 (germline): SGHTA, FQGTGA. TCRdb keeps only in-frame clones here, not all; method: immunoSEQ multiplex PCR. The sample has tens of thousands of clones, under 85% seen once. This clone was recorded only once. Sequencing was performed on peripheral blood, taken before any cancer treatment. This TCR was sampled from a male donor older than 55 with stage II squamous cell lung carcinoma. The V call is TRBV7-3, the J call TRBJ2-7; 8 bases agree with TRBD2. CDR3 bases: TGTGCCAGCAGCCCTCCCGGGGGGGCATACGAGCAGTACTTC. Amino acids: CASSPPGGAYEQYF.